Given below is one TCR beta chain in context. What it binds is not known. CDR1 and CDR2 (germline): SGDLS, YYNGEE. The CDR3 sequence is 15 residues long. The germline V and J ends were trimmed by 0 bases and 6 bases, with 12 bases remaining between them. This record belongs to a study of naive and memory T cell subsets. Overall study findings and caveats: Clonotypes are single alpha or beta chains, not paired receptors.

Both TRBC1 and TRBC2 were covered by a beta constant-region primer of two equimolar oligonucleotides. TCRdb reanalysed the UMI-ligation and nested PCR reads using MiXCR and keeps one entry per CDR3 protein. The sample lists 84,000 or so distinct CDR3 sequences; over 7% were seen once. Sequenced material: central memory CD4+ T cells from blood. The chain combines TRBV9 with TRBJ2-2; D is unclear. The sequence was obtained from a human donor in good health. The CDR3, as DNA: TGTGCCAGCAGCGTAGAGTTAGGGCTGCCCGGGGAGCTGTTTTTT. It translates to CASSVELGLPGELFF.